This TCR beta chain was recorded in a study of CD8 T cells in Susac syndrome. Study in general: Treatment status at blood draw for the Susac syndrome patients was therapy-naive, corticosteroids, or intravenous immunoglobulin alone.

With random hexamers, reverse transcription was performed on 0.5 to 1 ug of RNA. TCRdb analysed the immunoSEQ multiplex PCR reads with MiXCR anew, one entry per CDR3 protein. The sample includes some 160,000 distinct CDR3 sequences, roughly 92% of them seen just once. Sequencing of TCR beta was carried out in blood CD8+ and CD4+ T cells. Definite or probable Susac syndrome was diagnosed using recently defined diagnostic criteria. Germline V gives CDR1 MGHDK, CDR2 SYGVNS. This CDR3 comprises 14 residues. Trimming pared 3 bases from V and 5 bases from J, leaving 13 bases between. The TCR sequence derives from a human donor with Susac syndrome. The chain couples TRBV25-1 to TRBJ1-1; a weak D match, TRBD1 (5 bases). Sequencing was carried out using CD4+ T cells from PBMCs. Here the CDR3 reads CASSEVGALTEAFF. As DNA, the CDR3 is TGTGCCAGCAGTGAGGTAGGGGCTTTGACTGAAGCTTTCTTT.